This T cell receptor (beta chain) is drawn from a study of blood T cell repertoires in COVID-19 (dated by TCRdb to the early 2020s). Notes on the research overall: Samples covering the acute and convalescent phases of COVID-19 were provided by collaborators in the United States, Italy and Spain. The material from the prospective study consisted of cDNA or gDNA derived from T cells, B-cell-depleted T cells, or PBMCs. Subjects who had been exposed to COVID-19, were actively infected with it, or had recovered from it provided the deeply sampled blood TCRbeta repertoires that made up the dataset. The repertoires were released in a freely available public database meant as a resource for research on the immune response to SARS-CoV-2. The samples were drawn from two sources: the first 160 participants of the ongoing ImmuneRACE study, and 950 to 1,500 subjects contributed by 6 global collaborators. Nearly every sample came with metadata listing a de-identified subject ID, COVID-19 status, age in years and sex. Where available, HLA class I and class II types were obtained from metadata supplied by the sample provider rather than from assay-based typing. General conclusions and limits of the study: How much clinical and demographic metadata was included differed by source and by participant, and the metadata was provided uncurated.

A remark on this clone: Its specific antigen is unknown. Base qualities are not recorded, but no much larger clone differs from it by a single base.

TCRbeta CDR3 regions were amplified from genomic DNA using the immunoSEQ Assay, a bias-controlled multiplex PCR. In the paper's pipeline: The number of nucleated cells in each sample was estimated from the amplification of reference gene primers within the assay. To quantify the absolute abundance of each unique TCRbeta CDR3 rearrangement, sequence reads were collapsed and filtered. Productive Simpson clonality was computed per sample as the square root of Simpson's diversity index over productive rearrangements. The clones in this table, taken by TCRdb from immuneACCESS, are in-frame only. Not every clone is retained; where verified, under half of the shortfall comes from an unresolved V gene, and the cause of the rest is unknown. Clone size and the V and J calls come from that table; the DNA yielded D and trimming. The sample has about 280,000 clones on record, 89% of them singletons. The ten largest clones add up to less than 0.95% of the sample.

A second Seattle source provided samples from volunteer blood donors who had recovered from COVID-19. Whole blood was collected in K2EDTA tubes by collaborating institutions according to the institutions' own protocols. For TCRbeta analysis, collaborator samples were shipped as frozen whole blood, as isolated PBMCs, or as DNA extracted from either sample type. This TCR was recovered from a woman aged 40 to 50 who had recovered from COVID-19. Sample: peripheral blood.

In nucleotides, the sequence is TGTGCCAGCAGCTCCGGTTCGGGTCTAGCTACGAACACTGAAGCTTTCTTT. It codes for CASSSGSGLATNTEAFF. The chain is encoded by TRBV11-3 joined to TRBJ1-1; there is no confident call for the D gene. The CDR3 covers 17 residues, taking in both the cysteine and the phenylalanine. Only the CDR3 DNA is retained, 51 bases long and in frame from the first base. Via the germline V gene, CDR1 is SGHNT and CDR2 YENEEA. Trimming at the junction amounts to 4 bases on V and 1 base on J, and the germline ends lie 19 bases apart.